This TCR beta chain was found in a study of cytomegalovirus exposure and HLA in healthy donors. Across the study: The study's early data release held roughly 90 million unique TCRs from HLA-typed donors. Study-wide results and limits: Several of the most significant clusters were apparently associated with common viral pathogens in a later analysis. As was reported, the classifier diagnosed cytomegalovirus status with high specificity and sensitivity.

Comments on this clone: Its antigen is as yet unknown.

This CDR3 contains 14 residues. V lost 5 bases and J 4 bases, leaving 12 bases between the germline ends. CDR1 and CDR2 from the germline V gene are SGHTA and FQGNSA. Use of 60 Vbeta and 13 Jbeta primers characterized the PCR. TCRdb's copy holds only in-frame clones and misses some; the assay was immunoSEQ multiplex PCR. The sample contains 90,000 to 150,000 clones, 77% of which appear only once. The receptor was isolated from a young man in good health and CMV-seropositive. The V gene is TRBV7-2, the J gene TRBJ1-5; D is uncertain. Specimen: PBMCs. CDR3 DNA: TGTGCCAGCAGCCCCCAAGCCCTAAATCAGCCCCAGCATTTT. Residues: CASSPQALNQPQHF.